Listed here is a single T cell receptor (beta chain). Its antigen is currently unknown. This specimen comes from a study of CD8 T cells in Susac syndrome. About the research overall: Among sequenced Susac syndrome patients, more than five had active disease and about eight were in remission. Broader study findings: The CD4+ T cell repertoires in Susac syndrome were not clonally expanded.

RNA totalling roughly 0.5 to 1 ug underwent reverse transcription with random hexamers. The amplification used immunoSEQ multiplex PCR on TCR beta CDR3; it spanned 54 Vbeta and 13 Jbeta. Each CDR3 protein is one row after TCRdb ran MiXCR on the immunoSEQ multiplex PCR reads. The data hold around 230,000 distinct CDR3 sequences, with about 96% observed a single time. Sequencing of TCR beta was performed on blood CD8+ T cells and on blood CD4+ T cells. The CDR3 is made up of 15 amino acids. J gave up 7 bases and V 6 bases, and 9 bases lay outside the gene matches. The TCR originated in a human donor with Susac syndrome. Input material: CD4+ T cells from PBMCs. The chain is built from TRBV12-3 or TRBV12-4 and TRBJ2-1; 10 positions agree with TRBD2. This CDR3 is CASRTSGRASNEQFF. The CDR3 DNA is TGTGCCAGCAGAACGAGCGGGAGGGCCAGTAATGAGCAGTTCTTC.